The 23 T cell receptor beta chains given below trace back to one sample, sequenced in a study of T-cell memory formation after mild COVID-19. MiXCR, applied by TCRdb to the 5' RACE reads, yields one record per CDR3 protein. The table records 150,000 to 200,000 distinct CDR3 sequences, 30% to 35% of them present only once. The sequenced sample was PBMCs or a T cell subset sorted from them (not recorded which). The receptor source for this set is an adult woman who had mild COVID-19 (a few samples of this study predate the infection). Cell type and time point are not known.

V and J are TRBV7-2 and TRBJ2-1, with 12 nucleotides matching TRBD2. J lost 5 bases, V lost 2 bases, and 4 bases had no gene match. CDR3 length equals 16 residues. The germline V gene encodes CDR1 SGHTA and CDR2 FQGNSA. CDR3 residues: CASSLSRTSGNNEQFF. CDR3 bases: TGTGCCAGCAGCTTATCTCGGACTAGCGGGAACAATGAGCAGTTCTTC.

CDR3 sequence reads: CASSLLDNSPLHF. The DNA for the CDR3 is TGTGCCAGCAGTTTATTGGATAATTCACCCCTCCACTTT. This chain uses TRBV27 with TRBJ1-6; D is ambiguous. V was pared by 1 base and J by 5 bases, with 3 bases between. The CDR3 spans 13 residues. Germline V gene data show CDR1 as MNHEY and CDR2 as SMNVEV (reference sequence).

There are a few counts of this clonotype. The chain links TRBV29-1 to TRBJ1-1; 7 bases are shared with TRBD1. Germline V gene lookup returns CDR1 SQVTM and CDR2 ANQGSEA. The CDR3 runs to 13 residues. Trimming removed 7 bases from V and 2 bases from J; junction bases left unmatched: 7. The DNA for the CDR3 is TGCAGCGCCCGGGGGACAGCTAACACTGAAGCTTTCTTT. This gives the protein CSARGTANTEAFF.

This chain connects TRBV9 to TRBJ2-3, with 9 nucleotides matching TRBD2. The CDR3 is made up of 13 amino acids. From germline, CDR1 is SGDLS and CDR2 YYNGEE. Trimming removed 3 bases from V and 14 bases from J; junction bases left unmatched: 10. The CDR3 region is CASSATAGGEGYF. In DNA form, the CDR3 reads TGTGCCAGCAGCGCCACAGCGGGGGGCGAGGGGTATTTT. The full variable domain, with the rest looked up from reference TRBV9 and TRBJ2-3, is DSGVTQTPKHLITATGQRVTLRCSPRSGDLSVYWYQQSLDQGLQFLIQYYNGEERAKGNILERFSAQQFPDLHSELNLSSLELGDSALYFCASSATAGGEGYFGPGTRLTVL.

This clonotype was observed a handful of times. The chain combines TRBV6-2 or TRBV6-3 with TRBJ1-1, with D possibly being TRBD1 (6 bases). This CDR3 is built from 14 residues. In germline, CDR1 is MNHEY, CDR2 SVGEGT. Trimming shortened V by 8 bases and J by 4 bases, and 17 bases separated the two germline ends. The CDR3, as DNA: TGTGCCAGCCTGGGAACAGGGAGGGCCACTGAAGCTTTCTTT. Amino acid sequence: CASLGTGRATEAFF.

In nucleotides, the CDR3 is TGTGCCAGCAGTTTAAGGCTAGCAATTCCCTACAATGAGCAGTTCTTC. Protein product: CASSLRLAIPYNEQFF. The chain combines TRBV12-3 or TRBV12-4 with TRBJ2-1, with a tentative D call TRBD2 (5 bases). The CDR3 is made up of 16 amino acids. V was clipped by 2 bases and J by 2 bases, with 13 bases between them.

The chain is built from TRBV12-3 or TRBV12-4 and TRBJ2-5; no definite D call. Trimming left V 3 bases short and J 3 bases short, with 11 bases between. The CDR3 runs to 14 residues. The CDR3 reads CASSLVAPEETQYF. CDR3 bases: TGTGCCAGCAGTTTGGTTGCCCCCGAAGAGACCCAGTACTTC.

The chain carries TRBV7-2 and TRBJ2-5, with TRBD2 matching 10 bases. Germline CDR1 SGHTA, CDR2 FQGNSA. The V and J ends lost 5 bases and 9 bases, in that order; junction bases with no gene match: 12. The CDR3 runs 15 residues. The CDR3 protein is CASSPRLAGAAAQYF. The CDR3 DNA reads as TGTGCCAGCAGCCCTCGACTAGCGGGCGCAGCGGCCCAGTACTTC. Full variable domain (remainder filled in from reference TRBV7-2 and TRBJ2-5): GAGVSQSPSNKVTEKGKDVELRCDPISGHTALYWYRQSLGQGLEFLIYFQGNSAPDKSGLPSDRFSAERTGGSVSTLTIQRTQQEDSAVYLCASSPRLAGAAAQYFGPGTRLLVL.

Within the sample, this clonotype is medium-sized (0.01 to 0.1%). The chain uses TRBV7-9 and TRBJ2-3; no clear D gene. Trimming cost V 6 bases and J 4 bases, with 8 bases left between them. The CDR3 loop spans 12 amino acids. The germline V gene encodes CDR1 SEHNR and CDR2 FQNEAQ (reference sequence). For the CDR3, the DNA is TGTGCCAGCAGTTTTACACCAGATACGCAGTATTTT. It is translated as CASSFTPDTQYF.

This clonotype was found once. The chain employs TRBV27 and TRBJ1-5; TRBD1 matches 7 bases. This CDR3 region has 14 residues. The trim removed 5 bases at V and 7 bases at J, leaving 8 bases unmatched. Germline lookup yields CDR1 MNHEY and CDR2 SMNVEV (reference sequence). For the CDR3, the DNA is TGTGCCAGCAGTACCCTACAGGGGCAACAGCCCCAGCATTTT. Translating gives CASSTLQGQQPQHF.

The V and J genes are TRBV20-1 and TRBJ2-7; D not certain. The CDR3 is 13 residues long. Germline V gene data show CDR1 as DFQATT and CDR2 as SNEGSKA (reference sequence). Trimming pared 0 bases from V and 3 bases from J, leaving 9 bases between. Here the CDR3 DNA reads TGCAGTGCTAGAGAGGGCTCGCTCTACGAGCAGTACTTC. Protein product: CSAREGSLYEQYF.

In its sample, this clonotype was seen many times. The genes are TRBV3-1 and TRBJ2-7; possibly TRBD1 for D (7 bases). Trimming took 4 bases from V and 6 from J, leaving 10 bases between them. The CDR3 length is 12 residues. CDR1 LGHDT and CDR2 YNNKEL come from the germline V gene (reference sequence). The CDR3 sequence is CASSPQGGEQYF. The CDR3 coding sequence is TGTGCCAGCAGCCCCCAGGGGGGCGAGCAGTACTTC.

This clonotype was observed a handful of times. CDR3 sequence: CSAPVPSTDTQYF. The CDR3 region has the DNA TGCAGTGCGCCAGTACCTAGCACAGATACGCAGTATTTT. This rearrangement joins TRBV20-1 to TRBJ2-3; the D is unclear. The CDR3 has 13 residues. In germline, CDR1 is DFQATT, CDR2 SNEGSKA (reference sequence). Trimming left V 6 bases short and J 0 bases short, with 10 bases between.

This clonotype appeared a few times. The chain carries TRBV6-5 and TRBJ1-1; D not certain. V gave up 5 bases and J gave up 1 base, with 11 bases separating them. Germline values: CDR1 MNHEY, CDR2 SVGAGI. The CDR3 length is 14 residues. CDR3 loop: CASSQPEGNTEAFF. In DNA, the CDR3 is TGTGCCAGCAGTCAACCGGAGGGGAACACTGAAGCTTTCTTT.

This clonotype has more than one count but fewer than ten. This sequence joins TRBV12-3 or TRBV12-4 and TRBJ1-2; tentatively, D is TRBD1 (5 bases). Trimming removed 5 bases from V and 4 bases from J, with 14 bases in between. The CDR3 sequence is 14 residues long. Here the CDR3 DNA reads TGTGCCAGCAGTGGACACTCTAATACCTATGGCTACACCTTC. Translating gives CASSGHSNTYGYTF.

J is TRBJ2-5 and V is TRBV6-5; 13 bases agree with TRBD2. Germline-derived CDR1 and CDR2 are MNHEY and SVGAGI. This CDR3 has 17 residues. J gave up 5 bases and V 0 bases, and 6 bases lay outside the gene matches. CDR3 sequence: CASSYSKTSGRWETQYF. CDR3 coding DNA: TGTGCCAGCAGTTACTCGAAGACTAGCGGGAGGTGGGAGACCCAGTACTTC.

V and J are TRBV11-3 and TRBJ2-1, with 9 bases aligning to TRBD2. The junction had 6 bases not matched to a gene; V was cut back by 1 base and J by 2 bases. Per the germline V gene, CDR1 is SGHNT and CDR2 is YENEEA. This CDR3 spans 17 amino acids. CDR3 loop: CASSLGLGLATYNEQFF. In DNA form, the CDR3 reads TGTGCCAGCAGCTTAGGGCTTGGACTAGCGACCTACAATGAGCAGTTCTTC.

This clonotype occurred a few times. The V gene is TRBV5-6, the J gene TRBJ2-5, with TRBD1 identical over 8 bases. V was pared by 1 base and J by 5 bases, with 7 bases of the junction left unmatched. CDR1 and CDR2 from the germline V gene are SGHDT and YYEEEE. This CDR3 has 15 amino acids. CDR3 sequence (DNA): TGTGCCAGCAGCTTGAAAGGACAGGGTGGGGAGACCCAGTACTTC. As protein: CASSLKGQGGETQYF. The whole variable domain, filled in from reference TRBV5-6 and TRBJ2-5, reads DAGVTQSPTHLIKTRGQQVTLRCSPKSGHDTVSWYQQALGQGPQFIFQYYEEEERQRGNFPDRFSGHQFPNYSSELNVNALLLGDSALYLCASSLKGQGGETQYFGPGTRLLVL.

This chain uses TRBV7-2 with TRBJ2-5, with 9 bases that match TRBD2. Germline-derived CDR1 and CDR2 are SGHTA and FQGNSA. V shed 3 bases, J shed 5 bases, and the junction held 4 bases outside the gene matches. This CDR3 region has 14 residues. The CDR3 nucleotides read TGTGCCAGCAGCTTGGGACTAGCTAGGGAGACCCAGTACTTC. Amino acids: CASSLGLARETQYF.

The genes are TRBV4-1 and TRBJ1-4, with D possibly TRBD1 on 6 matching bases. Germline V gene lookup returns CDR1 MGHRA and CDR2 YSYEKL. Trimming pared 4 bases from V and 6 bases from J, leaving 24 bases between. The CDR3 contains 18 residues. The CDR3 reads CASSLPWAGVFSDEKLFF. The DNA for the CDR3 is TGCGCCAGCAGCCTCCCCTGGGCAGGGGTCTTTTCCGATGAAAAACTGTTTTTT.

V and J are TRBV6-2 or TRBV6-3 and TRBJ2-4; D gene ambiguous. Looked up from germline, CDR1 is MNHEY and CDR2 is SVGEGT. The CDR3 is 19 residues long. Trimming took 2 bases from V and 1 from J, leaving 21 bases between them. DNA of the CDR3: TGTGCCAGCAGTTACGAAACCCCAGATGGGGAATCGGCCAAAAACATTCAGTACTTC. It translates to CASSYETPDGESAKNIQYF.

This clonotype has just a few counts. The chain combines TRBV4-3 with TRBJ2-3; 7 bases line up with TRBD2. The CDR3 is 16 residues long. Trimming at V came to 1 base and at J to 4 bases, leaving 8 bases not matched to a gene. Germline CDR1 LGHNA, CDR2 YSLEER. CDR3 region: CASSQVGGSPADTQYF. The DNA of the CDR3 is TGCGCCAGCAGCCAAGTCGGCGGGAGTCCAGCAGATACGCAGTATTTT.

This clonotype was counted only a few times. The chain recombines TRBV4-2 with TRBJ1-6, with D perhaps matching TRBD1 (6 bases). The germline gives CDR1 LGHNA, CDR2 YNFKEQ. V lost 0 bases and J 7 bases, leaving 16 bases between the germline ends. This CDR3 contains 17 residues. DNA of the CDR3: TGTGCCAGCAGCCAAGAGACCAGGGGAATGGGGAATTCACCCCTCCACTTT. This sequence encodes CASSQETRGMGNSPLHF.